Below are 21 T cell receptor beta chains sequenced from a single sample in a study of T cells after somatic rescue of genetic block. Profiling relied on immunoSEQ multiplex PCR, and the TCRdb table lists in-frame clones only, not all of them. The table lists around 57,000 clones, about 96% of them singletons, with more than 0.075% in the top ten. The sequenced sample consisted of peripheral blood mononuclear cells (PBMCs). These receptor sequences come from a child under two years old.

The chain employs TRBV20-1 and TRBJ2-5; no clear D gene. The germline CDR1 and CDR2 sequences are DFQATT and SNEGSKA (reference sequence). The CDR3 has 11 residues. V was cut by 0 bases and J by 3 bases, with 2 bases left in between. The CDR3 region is CSARDKETQYF. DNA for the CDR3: TGCAGTGCTAGAGATAAAGAGACCCAGTACTTC.

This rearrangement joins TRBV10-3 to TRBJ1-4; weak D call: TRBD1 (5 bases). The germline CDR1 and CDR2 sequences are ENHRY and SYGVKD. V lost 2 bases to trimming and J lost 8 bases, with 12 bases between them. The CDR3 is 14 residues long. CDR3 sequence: CAISETRGLEKLFF. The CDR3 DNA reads TGTGCCATCAGTGAGACAAGGGGACTGGAAAAACTGTTTTTT.

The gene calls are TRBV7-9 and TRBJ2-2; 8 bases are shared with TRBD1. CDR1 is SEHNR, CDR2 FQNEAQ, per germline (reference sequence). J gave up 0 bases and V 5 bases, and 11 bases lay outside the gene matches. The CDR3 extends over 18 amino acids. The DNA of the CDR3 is TGTGCCAGCAGCGGTTGGACAGGGACAAGTGCGAACACCGGGGAGCTGTTTTTT. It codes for CASSGWTGTSANTGELFF.

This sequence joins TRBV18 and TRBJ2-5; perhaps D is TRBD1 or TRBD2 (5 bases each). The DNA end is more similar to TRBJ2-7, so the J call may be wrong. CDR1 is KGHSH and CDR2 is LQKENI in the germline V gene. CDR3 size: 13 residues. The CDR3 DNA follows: TGTGCCAGCTCACGGGACGGCCCCTACGAGCAGTACTTC. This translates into CASSRDGPYEQYF.

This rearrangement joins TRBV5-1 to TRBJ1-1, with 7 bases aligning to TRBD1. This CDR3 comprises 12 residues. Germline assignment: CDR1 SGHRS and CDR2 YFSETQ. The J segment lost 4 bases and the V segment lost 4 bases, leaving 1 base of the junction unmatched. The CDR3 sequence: CASSRQGTEAFF. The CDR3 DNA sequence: TGCGCCAGCAGCAGACAGGGCACTGAAGCTTTCTTT. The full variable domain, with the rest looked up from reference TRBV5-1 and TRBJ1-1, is KAGVTQTPRYLIKTRGQQVTLSCSPISGHRSVSWYQQTPGQGLQFLFEYFSETQRNKGNFPGRFSGRQFSNSRSEMNVSTLELGDSALYLCASSRQGTEAFFGQGTRLTVV.

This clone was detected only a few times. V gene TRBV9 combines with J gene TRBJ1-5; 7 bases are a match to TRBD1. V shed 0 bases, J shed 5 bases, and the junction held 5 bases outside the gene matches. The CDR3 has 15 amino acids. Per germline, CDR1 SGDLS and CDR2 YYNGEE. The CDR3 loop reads CASSVGGGADQPQHF. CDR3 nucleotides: TGTGCCAGCAGCGTAGGAGGGGGCGCGGATCAGCCCCAGCATTTT.

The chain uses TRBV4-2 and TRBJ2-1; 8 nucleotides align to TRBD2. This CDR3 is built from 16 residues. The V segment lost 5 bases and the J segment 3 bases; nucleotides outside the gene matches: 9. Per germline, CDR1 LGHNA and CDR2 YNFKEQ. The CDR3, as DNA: TGTGCCAGCAGCGCCTGGACTAGCCGATACTACAATGAGCAGTTCTTC. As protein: CASSAWTSRYYNEQFF.

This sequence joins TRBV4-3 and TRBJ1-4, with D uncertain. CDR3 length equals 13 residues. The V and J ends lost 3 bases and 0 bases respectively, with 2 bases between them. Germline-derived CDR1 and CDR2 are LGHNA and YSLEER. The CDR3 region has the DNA TGCGCCAGCAGCCACACAACTAATGAAAAACTGTTTTTT. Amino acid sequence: CASSHTTNEKLFF.

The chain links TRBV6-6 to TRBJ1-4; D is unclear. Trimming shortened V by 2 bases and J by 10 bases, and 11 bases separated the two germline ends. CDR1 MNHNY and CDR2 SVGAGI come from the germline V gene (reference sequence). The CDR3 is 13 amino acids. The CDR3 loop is CASSYREIRKLFF. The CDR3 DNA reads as TGTGCCAGCAGTTACAGGGAAATAAGAAAACTGTTTTTT.

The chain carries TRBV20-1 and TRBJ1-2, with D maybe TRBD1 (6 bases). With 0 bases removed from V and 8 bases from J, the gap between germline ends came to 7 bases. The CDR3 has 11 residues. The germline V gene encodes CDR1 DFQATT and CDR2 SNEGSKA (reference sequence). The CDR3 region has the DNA TGCAGTGCTAGAGATCAGGGGGGCTACACCTTC. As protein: CSARDQGGYTF.

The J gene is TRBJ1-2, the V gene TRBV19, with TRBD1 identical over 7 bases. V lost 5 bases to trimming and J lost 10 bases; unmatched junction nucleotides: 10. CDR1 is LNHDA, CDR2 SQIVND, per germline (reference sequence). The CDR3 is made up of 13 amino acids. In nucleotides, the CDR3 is TGTGCCAGTAGTTCTACCTCGGACAGGCCCTACACCTTC. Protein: CASSSTSDRPYTF. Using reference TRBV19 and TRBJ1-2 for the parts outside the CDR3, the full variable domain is DGGITQSPKYLFRKEGQNVTLSCEQNLNHDAMYWYRQDPGQGLRLIYYSQIVNDFQKGDIAEGYSVSREKKESFPLTVTSAQKNPTAFYLCASSSTSDRPYTFGSGTRLTVV.

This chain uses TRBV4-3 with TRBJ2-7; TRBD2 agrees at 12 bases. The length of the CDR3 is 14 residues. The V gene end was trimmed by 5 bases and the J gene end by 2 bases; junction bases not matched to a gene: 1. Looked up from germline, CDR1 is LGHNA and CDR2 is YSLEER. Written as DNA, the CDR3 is TGCGCCAGCAGCAGACTAGCGGGAGCCTACGAGCAGTACTTC. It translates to CASSRLAGAYEQYF.

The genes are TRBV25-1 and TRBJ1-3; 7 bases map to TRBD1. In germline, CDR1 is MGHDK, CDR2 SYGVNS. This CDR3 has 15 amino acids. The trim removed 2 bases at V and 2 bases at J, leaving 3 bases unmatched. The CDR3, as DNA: TGTGCCAGCAGTGAAGCGGGGACAGCTGGAAACACCATATATTTT. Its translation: CASSEAGTAGNTIYF.

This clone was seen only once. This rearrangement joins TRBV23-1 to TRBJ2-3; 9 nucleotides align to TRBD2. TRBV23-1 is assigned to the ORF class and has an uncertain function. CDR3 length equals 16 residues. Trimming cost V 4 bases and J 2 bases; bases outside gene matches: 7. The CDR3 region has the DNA TGCGCCAGCAGTCTGGGCGCGGGAGGGCCCACAGATACGCAGTATTTT. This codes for CASSLGAGGPTDTQYF.

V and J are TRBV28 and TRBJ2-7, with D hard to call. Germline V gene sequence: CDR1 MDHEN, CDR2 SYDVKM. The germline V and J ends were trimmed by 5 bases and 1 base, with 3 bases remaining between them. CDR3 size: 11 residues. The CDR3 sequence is CASSRSYEQYF. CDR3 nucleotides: TGTGCCAGCAGTCGTTCCTACGAGCAGTACTTC. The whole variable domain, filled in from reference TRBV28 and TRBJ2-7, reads DVKVTQSSRYLVKRTGEKVFLECVQDMDHENMFWYRQDPGLGLRLIYFSYDVKMKEKGDIPEGYSVSREKKERFSLILESASTNQTSMYLCASSRSYEQYFGPGTRLTVT.

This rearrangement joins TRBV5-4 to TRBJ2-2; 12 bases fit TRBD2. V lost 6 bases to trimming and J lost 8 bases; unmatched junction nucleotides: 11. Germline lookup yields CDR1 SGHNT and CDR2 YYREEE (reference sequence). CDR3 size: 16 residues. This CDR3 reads CASKPGTSGREGELFF. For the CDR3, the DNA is TGTGCCAGCAAACCCGGGACTAGCGGGCGAGAGGGGGAGCTGTTTTTT.

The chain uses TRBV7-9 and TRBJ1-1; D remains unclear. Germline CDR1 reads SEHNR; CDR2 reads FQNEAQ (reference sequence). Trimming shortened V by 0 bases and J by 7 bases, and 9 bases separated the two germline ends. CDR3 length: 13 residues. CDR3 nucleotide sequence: TGTGCCAGCAGCTTAGCCCAACAGATTGAAGCTTTCTTT. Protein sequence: CASSLAQQIEAFF. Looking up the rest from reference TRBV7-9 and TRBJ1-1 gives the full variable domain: DTGVSQNPRHKITKRGQNVTFRCDPISEHNRLYWYRQTLGQGPEFLTYFQNEAQLEKSRLLSDRFSAERPKGSFSTLEIQRTEQGDSAMYLCASSLAQQIEAFFGQGTRLTVV.

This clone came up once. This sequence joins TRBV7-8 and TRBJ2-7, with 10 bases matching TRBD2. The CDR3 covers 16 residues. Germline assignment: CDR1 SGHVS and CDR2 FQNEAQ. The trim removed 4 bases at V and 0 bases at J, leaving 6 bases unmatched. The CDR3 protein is CASSSLRLAGSYEQYF. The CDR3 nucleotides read TGTGCCAGCAGCTCTTTAAGACTAGCGGGCTCCTACGAGCAGTACTTC.

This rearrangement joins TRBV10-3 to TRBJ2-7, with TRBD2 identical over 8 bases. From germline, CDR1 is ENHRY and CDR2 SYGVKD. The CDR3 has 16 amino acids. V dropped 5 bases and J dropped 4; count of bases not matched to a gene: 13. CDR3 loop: CAISPGSGRIGYEQYF. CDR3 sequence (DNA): TGTGCCATCAGTCCTGGGAGCGGGAGAATTGGGTACGAGCAGTACTTC.

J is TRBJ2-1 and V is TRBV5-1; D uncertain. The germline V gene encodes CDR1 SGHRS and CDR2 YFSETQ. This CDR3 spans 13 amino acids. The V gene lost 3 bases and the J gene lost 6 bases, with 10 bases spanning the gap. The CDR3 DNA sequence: TGCGCCAGCAGCTCCTTTTTGAGCAATGAGCAGTTCTTC. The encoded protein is CASSSFLSNEQFF.

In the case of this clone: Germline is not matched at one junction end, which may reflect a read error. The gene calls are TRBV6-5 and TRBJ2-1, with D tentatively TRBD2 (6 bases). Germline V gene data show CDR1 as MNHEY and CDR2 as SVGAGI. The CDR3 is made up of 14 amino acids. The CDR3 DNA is TGTGCCAGCAGTTACCGCACTAGCTACGATGAGCAGTTCTTC. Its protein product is CASSYRTSYDEQFF.